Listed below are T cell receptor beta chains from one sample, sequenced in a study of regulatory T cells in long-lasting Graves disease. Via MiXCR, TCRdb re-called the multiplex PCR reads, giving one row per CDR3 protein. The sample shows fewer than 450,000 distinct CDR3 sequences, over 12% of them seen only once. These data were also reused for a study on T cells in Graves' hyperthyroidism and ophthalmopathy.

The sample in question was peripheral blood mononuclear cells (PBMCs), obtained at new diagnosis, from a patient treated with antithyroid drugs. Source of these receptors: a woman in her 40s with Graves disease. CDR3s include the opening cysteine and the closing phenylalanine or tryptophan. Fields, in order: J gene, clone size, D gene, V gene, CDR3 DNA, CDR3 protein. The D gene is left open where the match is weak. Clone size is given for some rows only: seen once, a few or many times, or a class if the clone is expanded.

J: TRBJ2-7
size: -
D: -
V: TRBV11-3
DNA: TGTGCCAGCAGCTTAGCCCTAGGGGGCGAGCAGTACTTC
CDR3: CASSLALGGEQYF

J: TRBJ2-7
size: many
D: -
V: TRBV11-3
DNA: TGTGCCAGCAGCTTTGGTGCGGGTCCCACCTACGAGCAGTACTTC
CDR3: CASSFGAGPTYEQYF

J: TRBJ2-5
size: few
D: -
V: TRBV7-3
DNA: TGTGCCAGCAGCTTGCGGGCGGGACGAGGGGAGACCCAGTACTTC
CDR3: CASSLRAGRGETQYF

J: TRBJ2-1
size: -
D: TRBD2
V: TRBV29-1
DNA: TGCAGCGTTTCATTGCGGGAGGAGCAGTTCTTC
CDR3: CSVSLREEQFF

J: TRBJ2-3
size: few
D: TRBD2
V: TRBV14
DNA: TGTGCCAGCAGCCAAGCACTAGCGGGAGTCGCAGATACGCAGTATTTT
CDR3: CASSQALAGVADTQYF

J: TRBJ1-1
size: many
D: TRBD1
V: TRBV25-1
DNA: TGTGCCAGCACATCACGGGGGACAGGGGAATCGGGTCGGGCTTTCTTT
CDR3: CASTSRGTGESGRAFF

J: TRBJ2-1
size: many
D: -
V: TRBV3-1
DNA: TGTGCCAGCAGCCAAGGTGGTGGGACCTACAATGAGCAGTTCTTC
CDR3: CASSQGGGTYNEQFF

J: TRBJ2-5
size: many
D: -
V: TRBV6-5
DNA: TGTGCCAGCAGTTACTCCGCAGGGGCTCAAGAGACCCAGTACTTC
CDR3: CASSYSAGAQETQYF

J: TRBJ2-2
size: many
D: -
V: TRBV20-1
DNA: TGCAGTGCTAGAGGGACGTCGGGCACCGGGGAGCTGTTTTTT
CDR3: CSARGTSGTGELFF

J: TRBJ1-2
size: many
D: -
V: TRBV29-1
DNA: TGCAGCGTTCCCGACCCGACAGGCCTCAACTATGGCTACACCTTC
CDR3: CSVPDPTGLNYGYTF

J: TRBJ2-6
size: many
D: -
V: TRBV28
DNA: TGTGCCAGCAGTTGGAGGGGTCCCGGGGCCAACGTCCTGACTTTC
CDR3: CASSWRGPGANVLTF

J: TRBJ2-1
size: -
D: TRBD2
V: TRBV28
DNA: TGTGCCAGCAGCGAGGGGACCGGGCTAGCGGGGCCCCACTTC
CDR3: CASSEGTGLAGPHF

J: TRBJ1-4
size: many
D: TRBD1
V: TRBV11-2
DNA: TGTGCCAGCAGCTCCACCGGGACAGGGTTTTTTGGGACTAATGAAAAACTGTTTTTT
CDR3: CASSSTGTGFFGTNEKLFF

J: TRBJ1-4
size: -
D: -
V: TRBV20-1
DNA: TGCAGTGCTTCGACAGCGGCTAATGAAAAACTGTTTTTT
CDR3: CSASTAANEKLFF

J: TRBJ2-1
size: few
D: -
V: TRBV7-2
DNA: TGTGCCAGCAGCCCCCGGGTAGCAGGTGGGGCGAATGAGCAGTTCTTC
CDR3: CASSPRVAGGANEQFF

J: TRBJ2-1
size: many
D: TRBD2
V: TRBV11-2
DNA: TGTGCCAGCAGCTTAGAACTAGCGGGAGGGGTATACAATGAGCAGTTCTTC
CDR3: CASSLELAGGVYNEQFF

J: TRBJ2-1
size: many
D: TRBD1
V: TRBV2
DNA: TGTGCCAGCAGTGGGACAGGGGGACCCTACAATGAGCAGTTCTTC
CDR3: CASSGTGGPYNEQFF

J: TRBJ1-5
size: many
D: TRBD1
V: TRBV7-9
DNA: TGTGCCAGCAGCTACACAGGGGGCGCGGGTCAGCCCCAGCATTTT
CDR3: CASSYTGGAGQPQHF

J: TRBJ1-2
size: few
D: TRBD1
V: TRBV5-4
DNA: TGTGCCAGCAGCTCGGACAGGGTCAGCTATGGCTACACCTTC
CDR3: CASSSDRVSYGYTF

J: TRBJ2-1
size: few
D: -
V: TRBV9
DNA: TGTGCCAGCAGCGTAGGGGCGGGCTATGAGCAGTTCTTC
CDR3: CASSVGAGYEQFF

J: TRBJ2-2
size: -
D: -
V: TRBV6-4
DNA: TGTGCCAGCAGCCCCAGAGGAGGGGTCACCGGGGAGCTGTTTTTT
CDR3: CASSPRGGVTGELFF

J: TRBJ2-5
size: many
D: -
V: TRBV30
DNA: TGTGCCTGGAGGGACAGCCGTCAAGAGACCCAGTACTTC
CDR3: CAWRDSRQETQYF

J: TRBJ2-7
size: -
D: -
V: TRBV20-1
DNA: TGCAGTGCTAGAGATCGGGCTAGAAGGTACGAGCAGTACTTC
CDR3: CSARDRARRYEQYF

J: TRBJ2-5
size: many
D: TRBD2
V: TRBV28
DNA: TGTGCCAGCAGTTTCTATAGCGGGAGACGCCCGCAAGAGACCCAGTACTTC
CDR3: CASSFYSGRRPQETQYF

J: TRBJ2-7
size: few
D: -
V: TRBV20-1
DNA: TGCAGTGCTAGAGTGGGCGGTCACGAGCAGTACTTC
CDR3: CSARVGGHEQYF

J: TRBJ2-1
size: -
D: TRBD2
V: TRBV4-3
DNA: TGCGCCAGCAGCCCCGGACTAGCGGGAGATAGTGAGCAGTTCTTC
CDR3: CASSPGLAGDSEQFF

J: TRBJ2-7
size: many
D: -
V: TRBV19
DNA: TGTGCCAGTAGTATAGTCTTAGGACTTCGGTACTTC
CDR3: CASSIVLGLRYF

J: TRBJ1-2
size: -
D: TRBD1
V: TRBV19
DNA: TGTGCCAGTACCCCTAAGGGGGCGGATGGCTACACCTTC
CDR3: CASTPKGADGYTF

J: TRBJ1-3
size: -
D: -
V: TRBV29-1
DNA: TGCAGCGTTGAAGAGGGCTCTGGAAACACCATATATTTT
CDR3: CSVEEGSGNTIYF

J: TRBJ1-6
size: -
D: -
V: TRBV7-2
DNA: TGTGCCAGCAGCTTAGCCCTTTCACCCCTCCACTTT
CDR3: CASSLALSPLHF

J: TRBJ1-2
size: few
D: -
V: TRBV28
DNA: TGTGCCAGCACAGGGGTGAATGGCTACACCTTC
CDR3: CASTGVNGYTF

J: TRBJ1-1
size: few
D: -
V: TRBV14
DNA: TGTGCCAGCAGCCAAGTGAACAAACGGAACACTGAAGCTTTCTTT
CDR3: CASSQVNKRNTEAFF

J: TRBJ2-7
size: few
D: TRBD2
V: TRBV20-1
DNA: TGCAGTGCTAGGGGGGTAGCGGGAGGGGTCCACGAGCAGTACTTC
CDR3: CSARGVAGGVHEQYF

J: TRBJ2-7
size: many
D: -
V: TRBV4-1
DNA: TGCGCCAGCAGCCAAGAATTCGGCTACGAGCAGTACTTC
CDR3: CASSQEFGYEQYF

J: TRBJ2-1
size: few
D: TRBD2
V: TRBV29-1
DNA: TGCAGCGTTGTTGAAACTAGCGGGAGAAATGAGCAGTTCTTC
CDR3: CSVVETSGRNEQFF

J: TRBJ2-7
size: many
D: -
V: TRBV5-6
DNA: TGTGCCAGCAGCTTCACCCGGGACCTCCACGAGCAGTACTTC
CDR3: CASSFTRDLHEQYF

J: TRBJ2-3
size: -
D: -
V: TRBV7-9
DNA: TGTGCCAGCAGCTTATCTGACTCGGGGGATACGCAGTATTTT
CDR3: CASSLSDSGDTQYF

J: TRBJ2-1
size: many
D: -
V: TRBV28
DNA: TGTGCCAGCAGTTTATCTCGTGTGTGGGCCCCCTACAATGAGCAGTTCTTC
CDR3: CASSLSRVWAPYNEQFF

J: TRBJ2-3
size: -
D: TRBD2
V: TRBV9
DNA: TGTGCCAGCAGCGCAGAGACTAGCGGGGTAACAGATACGCAGTATTTT
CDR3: CASSAETSGVTDTQYF

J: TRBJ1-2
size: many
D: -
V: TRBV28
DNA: TGTGCCAGCAGTTCTGGCCGGGGCTATGGCTACACCTTC
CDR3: CASSSGRGYGYTF

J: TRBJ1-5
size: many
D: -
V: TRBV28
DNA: TGTGCCAGCAGTTTCCCAGGACTAAGCAATCAGCCCCAGCATTTT
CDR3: CASSFPGLSNQPQHF

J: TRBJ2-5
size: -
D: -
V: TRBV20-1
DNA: TGCAGTGCAAGGTCCTCGGGTGGAGAGACCCAGTACTTC
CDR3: CSARSSGGETQYF

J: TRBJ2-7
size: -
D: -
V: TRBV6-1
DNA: TGTGCCAGCAGCACGGGGGGGCAGGGGGCCTACGAGCAGTACTTC
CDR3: CASSTGGQGAYEQYF